Each of the 3 T cell receptor beta chains below was sequenced from the same sample in a study of blood T cells in healthy people across ages. Sample-barcoded 5' priming and a J-beta primer mix drove a second PCR of about 6 to 12 cycles. TCRdb itself ran the 5' RACE reads through MiXCR, one entry per CDR3 protein. The table shows about 1.4 million distinct CDR3 sequences, with around 55% occurring only once. The material sequenced was blood. These TCRs come from a man between 18 and 29 years old in good health.

This clonotype was observed a handful of times. This chain uses TRBV11-2 with TRBJ1-1; a weak D match, TRBD1 (5 bases). The CDR3 contains 15 residues. CDR1 is SGHAT and CDR2 is FQNNGV in the germline V gene. With 2 bases removed from V and 3 bases from J, the gap between germline ends came to 13 bases. The DNA for the CDR3 is TGTGCCAGCAGCTTATGGACATCACCCGACACTGAAGCTTTCTTT. As protein: CASSLWTSPDTEAFF.

This clonotype was seen just once. The rearrangement joins TRBV12-3 or TRBV12-4 to TRBJ1-1, with D perhaps matching TRBD1 (6 bases). Trimming cost V 6 bases and J 8 bases, with 13 bases left between them. The CDR3 is 12 residues long. This CDR3 is CASSMDSPEAFF. The DNA for the CDR3 is TGTGCCAGCAGCATGGACAGCCCCGAAGCTTTCTTT.

The DNA for the CDR3 is TGCGCCAGCAGCCCCGGGACGGGACAGGGAATTCGGCAGTTCTTC. Protein: CASSPGTGQGIRQFF. The chain joins TRBV4-1 to TRBJ2-1, with 9 nucleotides matching TRBD1. V gave up 4 bases and J gave up 12 bases; unmatched junction bases: 13. The CDR3 runs to 15 residues. Germline V gene data show CDR1 as MGHRA and CDR2 as YSYEKL.